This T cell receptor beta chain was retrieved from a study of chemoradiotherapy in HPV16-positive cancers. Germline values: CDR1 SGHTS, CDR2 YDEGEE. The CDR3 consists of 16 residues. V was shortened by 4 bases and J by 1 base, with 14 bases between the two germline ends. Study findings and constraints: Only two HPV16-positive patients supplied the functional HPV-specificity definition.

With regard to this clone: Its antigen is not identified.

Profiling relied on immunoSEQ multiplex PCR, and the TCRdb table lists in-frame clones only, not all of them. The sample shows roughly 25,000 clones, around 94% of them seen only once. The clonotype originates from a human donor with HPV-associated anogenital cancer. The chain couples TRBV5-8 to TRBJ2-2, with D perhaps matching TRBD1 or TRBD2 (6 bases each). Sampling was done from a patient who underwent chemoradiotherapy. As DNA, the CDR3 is TGTGCCAGCAGCACGGGGGCAGGGTTGAACACCGGGGAGCTGTTTTTT. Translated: CASSTGAGLNTGELFF.